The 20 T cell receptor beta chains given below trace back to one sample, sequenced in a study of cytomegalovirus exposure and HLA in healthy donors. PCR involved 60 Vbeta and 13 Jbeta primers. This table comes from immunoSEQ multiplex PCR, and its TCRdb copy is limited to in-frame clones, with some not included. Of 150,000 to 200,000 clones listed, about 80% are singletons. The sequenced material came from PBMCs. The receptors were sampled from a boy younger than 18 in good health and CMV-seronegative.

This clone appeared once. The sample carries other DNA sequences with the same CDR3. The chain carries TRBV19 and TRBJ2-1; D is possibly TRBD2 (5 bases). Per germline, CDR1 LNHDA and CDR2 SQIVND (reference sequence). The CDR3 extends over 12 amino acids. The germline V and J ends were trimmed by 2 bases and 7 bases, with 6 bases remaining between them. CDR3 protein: CASSIRGNEQFF. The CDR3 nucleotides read TGTGCCAGTAGTATACGGGGTAATGAGCAGTTCTTC.

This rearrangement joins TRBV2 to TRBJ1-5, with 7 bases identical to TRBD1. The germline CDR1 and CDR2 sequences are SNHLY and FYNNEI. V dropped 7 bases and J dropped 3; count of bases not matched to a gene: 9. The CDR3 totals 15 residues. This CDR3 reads CASKQTGFVNQPQHF. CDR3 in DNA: TGTGCCAGCAAGCAGACAGGGTTCGTCAATCAGCCCCAGCATTTT.

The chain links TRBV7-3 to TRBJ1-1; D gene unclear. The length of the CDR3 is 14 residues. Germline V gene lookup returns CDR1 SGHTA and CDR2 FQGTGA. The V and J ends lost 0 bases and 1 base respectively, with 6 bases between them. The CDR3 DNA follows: TGTGCCAGCAGCTTAACCAGGTCGAACACTGAAGCTTTCTTT. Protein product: CASSLTRSNTEAFF.

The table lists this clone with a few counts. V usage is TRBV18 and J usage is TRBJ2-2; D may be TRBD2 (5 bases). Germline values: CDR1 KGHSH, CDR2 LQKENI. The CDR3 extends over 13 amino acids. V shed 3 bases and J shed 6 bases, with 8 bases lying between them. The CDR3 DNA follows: TGTGCCAGCTCACCCGTGGGAGCCGGGGAGCTGTTTTTT. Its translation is CASSPVGAGELFF.

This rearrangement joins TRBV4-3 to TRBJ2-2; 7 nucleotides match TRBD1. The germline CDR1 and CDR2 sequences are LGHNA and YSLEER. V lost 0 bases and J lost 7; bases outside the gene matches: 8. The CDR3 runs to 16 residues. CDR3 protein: CASSQDTGEWGGELFF. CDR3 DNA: TGCGCCAGCAGCCAAGATACAGGGGAGTGGGGCGGGGAGCTGTTTTTT.

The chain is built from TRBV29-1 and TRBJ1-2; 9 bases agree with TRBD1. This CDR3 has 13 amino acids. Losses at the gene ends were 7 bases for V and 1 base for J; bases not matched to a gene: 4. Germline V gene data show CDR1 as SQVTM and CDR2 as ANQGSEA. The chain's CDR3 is CSAGTGSNYGYTF. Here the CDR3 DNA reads TGCAGCGCCGGGACAGGGAGTAACTATGGCTACACCTTC.

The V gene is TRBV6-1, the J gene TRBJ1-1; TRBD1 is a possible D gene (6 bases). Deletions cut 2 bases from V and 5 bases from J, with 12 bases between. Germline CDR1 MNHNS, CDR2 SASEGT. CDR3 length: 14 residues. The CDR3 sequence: CASSESGRGTEAFF. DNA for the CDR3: TGTGCCAGCAGTGAATCGGGCAGGGGTACTGAAGCTTTCTTT.

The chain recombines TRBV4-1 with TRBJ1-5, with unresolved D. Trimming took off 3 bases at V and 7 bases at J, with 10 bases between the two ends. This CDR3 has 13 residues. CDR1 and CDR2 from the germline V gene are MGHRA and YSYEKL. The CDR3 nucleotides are TGCGCCAGCAGCCACACAGAGGGCCAGCCCCAGCATTTT. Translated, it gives CASSHTEGQPQHF.

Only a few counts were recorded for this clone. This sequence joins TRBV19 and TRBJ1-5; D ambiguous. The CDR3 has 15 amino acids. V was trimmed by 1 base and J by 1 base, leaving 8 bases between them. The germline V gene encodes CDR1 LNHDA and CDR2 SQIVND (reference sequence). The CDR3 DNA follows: TGTGCCAGTAGTATAGCAGGTGGCAGCAATCAGCCCCAGCATTTT. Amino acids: CASSIAGGSNQPQHF.

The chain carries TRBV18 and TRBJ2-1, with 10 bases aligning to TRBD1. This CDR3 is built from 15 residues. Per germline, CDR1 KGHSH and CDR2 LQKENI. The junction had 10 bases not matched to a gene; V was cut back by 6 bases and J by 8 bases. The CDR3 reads CASSPSKTGGYEQFF. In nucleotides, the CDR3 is TGTGCCAGCTCTCCTTCAAAGACAGGGGGCTATGAGCAGTTCTTC.

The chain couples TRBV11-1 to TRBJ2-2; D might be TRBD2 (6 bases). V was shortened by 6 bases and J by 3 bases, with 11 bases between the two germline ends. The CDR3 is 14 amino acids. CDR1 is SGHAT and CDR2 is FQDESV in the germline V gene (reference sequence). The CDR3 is CASRPEGYTGELFF. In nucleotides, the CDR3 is TGTGCCAGCAGACCGGAGGGGTACACCGGGGAGCTGTTTTTT.

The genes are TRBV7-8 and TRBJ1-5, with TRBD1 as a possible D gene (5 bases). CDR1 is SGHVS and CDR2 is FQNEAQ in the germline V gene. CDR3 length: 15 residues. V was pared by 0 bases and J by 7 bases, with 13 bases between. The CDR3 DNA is TGTGCCAGCAGCTTAGCCCAAGGGGTCGGACAGCCCCAGCATTTT. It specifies CASSLAQGVGQPQHF.

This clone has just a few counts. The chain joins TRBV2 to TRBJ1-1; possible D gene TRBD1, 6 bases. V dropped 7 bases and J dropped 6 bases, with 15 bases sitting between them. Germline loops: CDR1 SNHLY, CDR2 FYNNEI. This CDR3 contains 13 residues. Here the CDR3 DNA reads TGTGCCAGCAATCCTGGACAGCTAGCTGAAGCTTTCTTT. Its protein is CASNPGQLAEAFF. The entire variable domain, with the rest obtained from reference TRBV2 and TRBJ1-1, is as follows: EPEVTQTPSHQVTQMGQEVILRCVPISNHLYFYWYRQILGQKVEFLVSFYNNEISEKSEIFDDQFSVERPDGSNFTLKIRSTKLEDSAMYFCASNPGQLAEAFFGQGTRLTVV.

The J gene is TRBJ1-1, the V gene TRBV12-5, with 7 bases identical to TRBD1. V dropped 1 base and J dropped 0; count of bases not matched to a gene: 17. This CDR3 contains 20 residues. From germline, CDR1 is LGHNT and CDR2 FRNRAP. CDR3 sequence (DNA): TGTGCTAGTGGTTTGGGAGGGTATGGTCAGGGGGAGGTGTTGAACACTGAAGCTTTCTTT. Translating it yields CASGLGGYGQGEVLNTEAFF. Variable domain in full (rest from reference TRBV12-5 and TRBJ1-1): DARVTQTPRHKVTEMGQEVTMRCQPILGHNTVFWYRQTMMQGLELLAYFRNRAPLDDSGMPKDRFSAEMPDATLATLKIQPSEPRDSAVYFCASGLGGYGQGEVLNTEAFFGQGTRLTVV.

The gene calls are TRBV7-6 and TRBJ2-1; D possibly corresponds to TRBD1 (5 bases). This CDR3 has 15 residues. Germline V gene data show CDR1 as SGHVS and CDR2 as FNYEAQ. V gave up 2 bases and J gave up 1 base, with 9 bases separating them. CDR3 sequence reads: CASSLNQGSYNEQFF. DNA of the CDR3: TGTGCCAGCAGCTTAAACCAGGGTTCCTACAATGAGCAGTTCTTC. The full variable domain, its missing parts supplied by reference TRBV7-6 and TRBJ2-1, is GAGVSQSPRYKVTKRGQDVALRCDPISGHVSLYWYRQALGQGPEFLTYFNYEAQQDKSGLPNDRFSAERPEGSISTLTIQRTEQRDSAMYRCASSLNQGSYNEQFFGPGTRLTVL.

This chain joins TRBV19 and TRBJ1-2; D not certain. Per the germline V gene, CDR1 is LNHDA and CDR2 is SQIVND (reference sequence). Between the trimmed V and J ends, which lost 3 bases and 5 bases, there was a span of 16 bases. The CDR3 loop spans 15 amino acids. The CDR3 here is CASSMSGALGYGYTF. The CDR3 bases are TGTGCCAGTAGTATGTCCGGTGCCCTCGGGTATGGCTACACCTTC.

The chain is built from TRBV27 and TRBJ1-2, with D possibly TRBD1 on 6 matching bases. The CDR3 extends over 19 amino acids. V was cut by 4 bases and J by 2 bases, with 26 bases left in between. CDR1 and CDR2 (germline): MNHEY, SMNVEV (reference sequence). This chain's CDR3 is CASSSLLAAGAPPNYGYTF. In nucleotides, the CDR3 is TGTGCCAGCAGTTCATTGTTGGCGGCAGGGGCCCCGCCAAACTATGGCTACACCTTC.

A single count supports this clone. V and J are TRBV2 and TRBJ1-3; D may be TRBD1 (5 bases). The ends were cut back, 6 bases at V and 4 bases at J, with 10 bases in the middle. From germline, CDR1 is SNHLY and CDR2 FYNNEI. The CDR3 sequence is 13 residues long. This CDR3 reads CASSERTGNTIYF. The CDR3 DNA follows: TGTGCCAGCAGCGAGAGGACAGGAAACACCATATATTTT. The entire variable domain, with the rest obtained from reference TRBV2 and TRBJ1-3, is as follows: EPEVTQTPSHQVTQMGQEVILRCVPISNHLYFYWYRQILGQKVEFLVSFYNNEISEKSEIFDDQFSVERPDGSNFTLKIRSTKLEDSAMYFCASSERTGNTIYFGEGSWLTVV.

In DNA form, the CDR3 reads TGCAGCGTTGATGAAGGGGTTGGGGAAAAACTGTTTTTT. As protein: CSVDEGVGEKLFF. V gene TRBV29-1 combines with J gene TRBJ1-4; D may be TRBD1 (5 bases). Germline lookup yields CDR1 SQVTM and CDR2 ANQGSEA. V gave up 3 bases and J gave up 8 bases, with 13 bases separating them. The CDR3 length is 13 residues.

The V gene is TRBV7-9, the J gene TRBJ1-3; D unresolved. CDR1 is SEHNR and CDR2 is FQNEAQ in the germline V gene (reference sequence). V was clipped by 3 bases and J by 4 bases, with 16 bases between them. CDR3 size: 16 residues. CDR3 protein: CASSFGPWGEGNTIYF. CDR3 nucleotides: TGTGCCAGCAGCTTTGGTCCCTGGGGAGAAGGAAACACCATATATTTT.